This T cell receptor (beta chain) stems from a study of blood T cell repertoires in COVID-19. Study-wide background: In each case, the material was cDNA or gDNA derived from T cells, B-cell-depleted T cells, or PBMCs.

Note on this clone: At the DNA level, this CDR3 is encoded by other sequences in the same sample as well.

The V and J ends lost 4 bases and 1 base respectively, with 2 bases between them. The CDR3 is made up of 11 amino acids. Germline V gene sequence: CDR1 SGHAT, CDR2 FQNNGV. The table came from immunoSEQ multiplex PCR; TCRdb's copy has only in-frame clones and leaves some out. The sample lists under 400,000 clones; 70% to 90% were seen once. The receptor was derived from a woman aged 25 to 39 with COVID-19, enrolled during active disease. Sequencing was performed on peripheral blood. The V and J genes are TRBV11-2 and TRBJ2-7; D is undetermined. This CDR3 reads CASSSSYEQYV. CDR3 DNA sequence: TGTGCCAGCAGCTCTTCCTACGAGCAGTACGTC.